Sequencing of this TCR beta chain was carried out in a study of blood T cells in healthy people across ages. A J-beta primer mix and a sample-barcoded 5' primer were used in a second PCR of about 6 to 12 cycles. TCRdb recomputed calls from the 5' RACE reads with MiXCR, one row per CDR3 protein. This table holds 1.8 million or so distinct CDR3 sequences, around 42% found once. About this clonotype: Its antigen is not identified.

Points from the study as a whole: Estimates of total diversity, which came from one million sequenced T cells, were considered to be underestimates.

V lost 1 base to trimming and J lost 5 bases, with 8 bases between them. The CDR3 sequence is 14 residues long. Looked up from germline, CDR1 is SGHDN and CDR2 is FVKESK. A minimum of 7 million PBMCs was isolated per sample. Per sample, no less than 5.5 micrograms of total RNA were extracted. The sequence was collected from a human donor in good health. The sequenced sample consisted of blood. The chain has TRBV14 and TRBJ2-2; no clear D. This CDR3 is CASSQVPWTGELFF. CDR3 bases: TGTGCCAGCAGCCAAGTGCCATGGACCGGGGAGCTGTTTTTT.